A single sample gave rise to the 29 T cell receptor beta chains below, sequenced in a study of cytomegalovirus exposure and HLA in healthy donors. The protocol was immunoSEQ multiplex PCR, while the TCRdb copy is restricted to in-frame clones and leaves out a portion. The repertoire has roughly 200,000 clones, about 81% of them found once; the top ten carry around 1.2%. What was sequenced was PBMCs. Receptors were obtained from a woman aged 25 to 39 in good health and CMV-seronegative.

The rearrangement joins TRBV5-1 to TRBJ2-7, with a weak D call TRBD1 (5 bases). The germline V gene encodes CDR1 SGHRS and CDR2 YFSETQ. Trimming removed 4 bases from V and 4 bases from J, with 15 bases in between. CDR3 length: 14 residues. The DNA for the CDR3 is TGCGCCAGCAGCCAAGACAGTGGAGTGTACGAGCAGTACTTC. It yields the protein CASSQDSGVYEQYF.

The chain is built from TRBV6-1 and TRBJ2-2, with a weak D call TRBD2 (5 bases). The germline CDR1 and CDR2 sequences are MNHNS and SASEGT. The CDR3 spans 13 residues. CDR3 amino acids: CAEGEGNTGELFF. The CDR3 DNA reads TGTGCAGAGGGTGAGGGCAACACCGGGGAGCTGTTTTTT.

The rearrangement joins TRBV28 to TRBJ2-7; unclear D gene. CDR3 length: 13 amino acids. Trimming took off 2 bases at V and 1 base at J, with 6 bases between the two ends. The V gene's germline CDR1 is MDHEN and CDR2 SYDVKM. CDR3 amino acids: CASSLPGSYEQYF. The DNA of the CDR3 is TGTGCCAGCAGTTTACCAGGTTCCTACGAGCAGTACTTC.

The genes are TRBV6-5 and TRBJ2-3; no clear D. The CDR3 runs to 15 residues. Germline CDR1 MNHEY, CDR2 SVGAGI. The ends were cut back, 5 bases at V and 4 bases at J, with 16 bases in the middle. For the CDR3, the DNA is TGTGCCAGCAGTCCGTCGCGGCGCGAGTCAGATACGCAGTATTTT. Translating gives CASSPSRRESDTQYF.

In its sample, this clone was seen many times. The chain recombines TRBV6-6 with TRBJ1-1; D possibly corresponds to TRBD1 (6 bases). Deletions cut 6 bases from V and 9 bases from J, with 20 bases between. CDR1 and CDR2 from the germline V gene are MNHNY and SVGAGI (reference sequence). The CDR3 is made up of 14 amino acids. In DNA form, the CDR3 reads TGTGCCAGCAGACGAAGGACAGACGTCGACCAAGCTTTCTTT. Its translation is CASRRRTDVDQAFF.

Only a few counts were recorded for this clone. The rearrangement uses TRBV30 and TRBJ2-7, with 10 bases identical to TRBD1. CDR1 is GTSNPN and CDR2 is SVGIG in the germline V gene (reference sequence). Trimming took 1 base from V and 4 from J; bases not matched to a gene: 4. The CDR3 runs to 14 residues. CDR3 in amino acids: CAWSEGTGVYEQYF. CDR3 sequence (DNA): TGTGCCTGGAGTGAGGGGACAGGGGTTTACGAGCAGTACTTC.

V usage is TRBV4-1 and J usage is TRBJ2-3; the D gene is possibly TRBD1 (6 bases). The V end lost 0 bases, the J end lost 0 bases, and 10 bases lay between the germline ends. This CDR3 comprises 16 residues. Germline V lookup: CDR1 MGHRA, CDR2 YSYEKL. The DNA of the CDR3 is TGCGCCAGCAGCCAAGAGCAGGGGAGTAGCACAGATACGCAGTATTTT. Amino acids: CASSQEQGSSTDTQYF.

This sequence joins TRBV7-9 and TRBJ2-5; 7 bases line up with TRBD1. V gave up 5 bases and J gave up 2 bases; unmatched junction bases: 8. This CDR3 comprises 15 residues. Germline CDR1 reads SEHNR; CDR2 reads FQNEAQ (reference sequence). The CDR3 reads CASSAQTTGQETQYF. The CDR3 DNA is TGTGCCAGCAGCGCGCAAACGACAGGGCAAGAGACCCAGTACTTC. Full variable domain (missing parts from reference TRBV7-9 and TRBJ2-5): DTGVSQNPRHKITKRGQNVTFRCDPISEHNRLYWYRQTLGQGPEFLTYFQNEAQLEKSRLLSDRFSAERPKGSFSTLEIQRTEQGDSAMYLCASSAQTTGQETQYFGPGTRLLVL.

The chain recombines TRBV27 with TRBJ2-1; 9 bases map to TRBD1. This CDR3 comprises 14 residues. J was trimmed by 7 bases and V by 3 bases; bases with no gene match: 4. CDR1 and CDR2 (germline): MNHEY, SMNVEV (reference sequence). The CDR3 DNA is TGTGCCAGCAGTTTGGGACAGGGTGGAAATGAGCAGTTCTTC. Translated, it gives CASSLGQGGNEQFF.

The chain uses TRBV5-1 and TRBJ2-7; 11 nucleotides agree with TRBD2. The CDR3 consists of 15 residues. J gave up 3 bases and V 3 bases, and 5 bases lay outside the gene matches. Germline V gene lookup returns CDR1 SGHRS and CDR2 YFSETQ. The CDR3 DNA reads TGCGCCAGCAGCTCGCTAGCGGGAGGAGGCTACGAGCAGTACTTC. It is translated as CASSSLAGGGYEQYF.

The chain links TRBV2 to TRBJ2-3; tentatively, D is TRBD1 (6 bases). The CDR3 is 16 residues long. The V gene lost 7 bases and the J gene lost 0 bases, with 17 bases spanning the gap. In germline, CDR1 is SNHLY, CDR2 FYNNEI. The CDR3 here is CASIPGTPFSTDTQYF. In DNA form, the CDR3 reads TGTGCCAGCATCCCCGGGACACCATTTAGCACAGATACGCAGTATTTT.

The CDR3: CASSFGTRGTQYF. The CDR3 region has the DNA TGTGCCAGCAGCTTCGGGACTAGAGGGACCCAGTACTTC. The gene calls are TRBV7-2 and TRBJ2-5; the match to TRBD2 covers 8 bases. Germline lookup yields CDR1 SGHTA and CDR2 FQGNSA. V shed 3 bases, J shed 7 bases, and the junction held 4 bases outside the gene matches. CDR3 length: 13 amino acids.

This clone showed up just once. This chain uses TRBV6-5 with TRBJ2-2, with D possibly TRBD1 on 6 matching bases. This CDR3 has 14 residues. Deletions cut 10 bases from V and 2 bases from J, with 14 bases between. The germline V gene encodes CDR1 MNHEY and CDR2 SVGAGI. CDR3 sequence: CAKQRTDNTGELFF. The CDR3 bases are TGTGCCAAACAACGGACAGACAACACCGGGGAGCTGTTTTTT.

This sequence joins TRBV25-1 and TRBJ2-3; the D gene is possibly TRBD2 (6 bases). The CDR3 is 16 amino acids. Germline-derived CDR1 and CDR2 are MGHDK and SYGVNS. The V gene lost 1 base and the J gene lost 4 bases, with 15 bases spanning the gap. CDR3 sequence: CASSESRGAAADTQYF. The CDR3 bases are TGTGCCAGCAGTGAATCACGCGGGGCTGCAGCAGATACGCAGTATTTT.

This sequence joins TRBV30 and TRBJ2-7, with 16 bases lining up with TRBD2. With V trimmed by 3 bases and J by 7 bases, 9 bases remained unmatched. The CDR3 has 16 amino acids. In germline, CDR1 is GTSNPN, CDR2 SVGIG (reference sequence). CDR3 sequence reads: CAWRIPGLAGGREQYF. In nucleotides, the CDR3 is TGTGCCTGGAGGATACCGGGACTAGCGGGAGGGAGGGAGCAGTACTTC.

CDR3 coding DNA: TGTGCCAGCAGTAGCGGAGGGCCCGGGGAGCTGTTTTTT. Translated, it gives CASSSGGPGELFF. J is TRBJ2-2 and V is TRBV6-5; D may be TRBD2 (6 bases). CDR1 is MNHEY and CDR2 is SVGAGI in the germline V gene. V gave up 5 bases and J gave up 6 bases, with 10 bases separating them. The CDR3 runs 13 residues.

The table lists this clone with a few counts. CDR3 loop: CASRARVAGDEQFF. CDR3 bases: TGTGCCAGCAGGGCAAGGGTAGCGGGAGATGAGCAGTTCTTC. The chain joins TRBV27 to TRBJ2-1; 9 bases align to TRBD2. CDR3 length: 14 amino acids. The germline gives CDR1 MNHEY, CDR2 SMNVEV (reference sequence). The ends lost 6 bases at V and 8 bases at J; junction bases unmatched: 8.

DNA of the CDR3: TGCGCCAGCAGGAAGGGGGCGGTTAATGAAAAACTGTTTTTT. It translates to CASRKGAVNEKLFF. J is TRBJ1-4 and V is TRBV5-1; 7 bases line up with TRBD1. The ends lost 5 bases at V and 4 bases at J; junction bases unmatched: 5. Germline V CDR1 and CDR2: SGHRS, YFSETQ. The CDR3 has 14 residues. The full variable domain, its missing parts supplied by reference TRBV5-1 and TRBJ1-4, is KAGVTQTPRYLIKTRGQQVTLSCSPISGHRSVSWYQQTPGQGLQFLFEYFSETQRNKGNFPGRFSGRQFSNSRSEMNVSTLELGDSALYLCASRKGAVNEKLFFGSGTQLSVL.

The chain recombines TRBV4-1 with TRBJ1-3; the D gene is possibly TRBD1 (5 bases). Trimming took 1 base from V and 0 from J, leaving 13 bases between them. The CDR3 length is 17 residues. The germline V gene encodes CDR1 MGHRA and CDR2 YSYEKL. The CDR3 loop is CASSQGRRAFSGNTIYF. For the CDR3, the DNA is TGCGCCAGCAGCCAAGGACGCAGGGCCTTCTCTGGAAACACCATATATTTT.

The V and J genes are TRBV5-4 and TRBJ2-7, with 7 positions matching TRBD2. The V gene end was trimmed by 10 bases and the J gene end by 3 bases; junction bases not matched to a gene: 7. The CDR3 is 12 residues long. Germline loops: CDR1 SGHNT, CDR2 YYREEE (reference sequence). As DNA, the CDR3 is TGTGCCTTCTCAGGACTAGACTACGAGCAGTACTTC. As protein: CAFSGLDYEQYF. Together with reference TRBV5-4 and TRBJ2-7, the CDR3 gives the full variable domain: ETGVTQSPTHLIKTRGQQVTLRCSSQSGHNTVSWYQQALGQGPQFIFQYYREEENGRGNFPPRFSGLQFPNYSSELNVNALELDDSALYLCAFSGLDYEQYFGPGTRLTVT.

The chain uses TRBV19 and TRBJ1-2; TRBD1 aligns across 7 bases. The V and J ends lost 3 bases and 6 bases, in that order; junction bases with no gene match: 10. Germline CDR1 reads LNHDA; CDR2 reads SQIVND (reference sequence). The CDR3 consists of 15 residues. CDR3 loop: CASSILSGTADGYTF. DNA for the CDR3: TGTGCCAGTAGTATTCTATCCGGGACAGCGGATGGCTACACCTTC.

The chain joins TRBV4-1 to TRBJ1-5; no reliable D call. Germline V gene data show CDR1 as MGHRA and CDR2 as YSYEKL. V shed 5 bases and J shed 7 bases, with 15 bases lying between them. The CDR3 consists of 14 residues. The CDR3 DNA is TGCGCCAGCAGCATCCGGGGAGGAGGGCAGCCCCAGCATTTT. Amino acid sequence: CASSIRGGGQPQHF.

The rearrangement links TRBV4-1 to TRBJ1-4; TRBD1 agrees at 9 bases. The V gene's germline CDR1 is MGHRA and CDR2 YSYEKL. The junction had 5 bases not matched to a gene; V was cut back by 4 bases and J by 8 bases. The length of the CDR3 is 14 residues. This chain's CDR3 is CASSPGQGGEKLFF. As DNA, the CDR3 is TGCGCCAGCAGCCCGGGACAGGGCGGCGAAAAACTGTTTTTT.

The chain combines TRBV10-1 with TRBJ1-1; D ambiguous. The CDR3 contains 14 residues. V lost 3 bases and J 5 bases, leaving 13 bases between the germline ends. CDR1 is WNHNN and CDR2 is SYGVQD in the germline V gene (reference sequence). The CDR3 DNA sequence: TGCGCCAGCAGTGAAGGAGGATCTGGGACTGAAGCTTTCTTT. This encodes CASSEGGSGTEAFF.

V is TRBV11-2 and J is TRBJ2-1; D may be TRBD1 (6 bases). The V and J ends lost 5 bases and 4 bases respectively, with 15 bases between them. This CDR3 region has 15 residues. Germline values: CDR1 SGHAT, CDR2 FQNNGV. The CDR3 loop reads CASSLTDSVYNEQFF. CDR3 sequence (DNA): TGTGCCAGCAGCCTAACGGACAGTGTTTACAATGAGCAGTTCTTC.

The table lists this clone with a few counts. J is TRBJ1-5 and V is TRBV27, with TRBD1 matching 9 bases. The junction had 1 base not matched to a gene; V was cut back by 4 bases and J by 0 bases. The CDR3 sequence is 15 residues long. Looked up from germline, CDR1 is MNHEY and CDR2 is SMNVEV (reference sequence). CDR3 sequence reads: CASSSDRGSNQPQHF. The CDR3 nucleotides read TGTGCCAGCAGTTCGGACAGGGGTAGCAATCAGCCCCAGCATTTT.

The chain uses TRBV2 and TRBJ1-5; D gene ambiguous. The CDR3 sequence is 16 residues long. Germline V gives CDR1 SNHLY, CDR2 FYNNEI. Trimming took 6 bases from V and 6 from J, leaving 21 bases between them. CDR3 DNA: TGTGCCAGCAGCCCACGGGTTCCGGGCGGAGGTCAGCCCCAGCATTTT. Its protein is CASSPRVPGGGQPQHF.

The V gene is TRBV11-2, the J gene TRBJ2-3; D not certain. Germline CDR1 SGHAT, CDR2 FQNNGV. The CDR3 spans 15 residues. Trimming pared 6 bases from V and 0 bases from J, leaving 13 bases between. CDR3 DNA sequence: TGTGCCAGCAGTTCCTATGCGACTAGCACAGATACGCAGTATTTT. It encodes CASSSYATSTDTQYF.

This clone appeared many times. The rearrangement uses TRBV5-4 and TRBJ2-4, with D perhaps matching TRBD1 (5 bases). Germline V gene data show CDR1 as SGHNT and CDR2 as YYREEE (reference sequence). The length of the CDR3 is 15 residues. Trimming removed 5 bases from V and 0 bases from J, with 12 bases in between. CDR3 DNA: TGTGCCAGCAGTTCACAGGTTTCAGCCAAAAACATTCAGTACTTC. Its translation is CASSSQVSAKNIQYF.